Shown below are 27 T cell receptor beta chains from a single sample sequenced in a study of T cell repertoires in cytomegalovirus infection. TCRdb re-analysed the reads in MiXCR, keeping a single row per CDR3 protein. The sample includes roughly 240,000 distinct CDR3 sequences, around 6.4% of them seen just once. Sequenced: PBMCs. The source of these receptors is a human donor in good health (CMV status not recorded). Some clones in this sample may be carry-over from other donors' samples.

This chain uses TRBV12-3 or TRBV12-4 with TRBJ2-1; 10 bases line up with TRBD2. This CDR3 is 17 amino acids long. J lost 7 bases, V lost 3 bases, and 12 bases had no gene match. CDR3 protein: CASSFGSSGGAYNEQFF. CDR3 coding DNA: TGTGCCAGCAGTTTTGGCTCAAGCGGGGGGGCGTATAATGAGCAGTTCTTC.

The chain employs TRBV24-1 and TRBJ1-1; no reliable D call. The V gene's germline CDR1 is KGHDR and CDR2 SFDVKD. CDR3 size: 15 residues. The V and J ends lost 7 bases and 1 base respectively, with 15 bases between them. The CDR3 nucleotides read TGTGCCACCAGAGTTAAGCGGGGTGAGAACACTGAAGCTTTCTTT. Translating gives CATRVKRGENTEAFF.

The DNA of the CDR3 is TGCGCCAGCAGCTTCCCTAGACAGGGGGGGAACAATGAGCAGTTCTTC. Translating gives CASSFPRQGGNNEQFF. The V call is TRBV5-1, the J call TRBJ2-1, with 9 positions matching TRBD1. This CDR3 has 16 amino acids. Germline CDR1 SGHRS, CDR2 YFSETQ. The trim removed 2 bases at V and 5 bases at J, leaving 8 bases unmatched.

In this sample, this clonotype turned up many times. The chain recombines TRBV28 with TRBJ1-1; possibly TRBD1 for D (5 bases). V dropped 1 base and J dropped 1 base, with 10 bases sitting between them. The germline CDR1 and CDR2 sequences are MDHEN and SYDVKM. The CDR3 sequence is 15 residues long. The chain's CDR3 is CASSLLWGGNTEAFF. The CDR3 nucleotides read TGTGCCAGCAGTTTATTGTGGGGGGGGAACACTGAAGCTTTCTTT.

This clonotype is medium-sized within its sample. The chain is built from TRBV6-1 and TRBJ2-4, with D possibly called TRBD1 or TRBD2 (5 bases each). The CDR3 is made up of 15 amino acids. Per the germline V gene, CDR1 is MNHNS and CDR2 is SASEGT. Between the trimmed V and J ends, which lost 5 bases and 9 bases, there was a span of 20 bases. CDR3 nucleotide sequence: TGTGCCAGCAGTCAAACCCAAATCCCTGGGGGCATTCAGTACTTC. Protein sequence: CASSQTQIPGGIQYF.

This clonotype was counted ten times or more. V usage is TRBV7-2 and J usage is TRBJ2-2, with 8 bases fitting TRBD2. The CDR3 length is 15 residues. Germline CDR1 reads SGHTA; CDR2 reads FQGNSA. J gave up 1 base and V 5 bases, and 3 bases lay outside the gene matches. The CDR3 DNA reads TGTGCCAGCAGCGGGACTAGGATGAACACCGGGGAGCTGTTTTTT. Protein product: CASSGTRMNTGELFF.

This clonotype was seen ten or more times. The chain employs TRBV7-2 and TRBJ2-4; 8 bases agree with TRBD2. Trimming took 5 bases from V and 6 from J; bases not matched to a gene: 9. Germline loops: CDR1 SGHTA, CDR2 FQGNSA. The CDR3 has 15 residues. CDR3 nucleotides: TGTGCCAGCAGCGCCCCGGGGGGGCGCGGAAACATTCAGTACTTC. It translates to CASSAPGGRGNIQYF.

Only a few counts were recorded for this clonotype. The chain joins TRBV2 to TRBJ1-2; TRBD1 aligns across 8 bases. The germline CDR1 and CDR2 sequences are SNHLY and FYNNEI. The CDR3 consists of 14 residues. V shed 6 bases and J 4 bases; nucleotides not matched to a gene: 7. The CDR3 DNA reads TGTGCCAGCAGGCCAACAGGGGGGGTCTATGGCTACACCTTC. As protein: CASRPTGGVYGYTF.

There are a few counts of this clonotype. This rearrangement joins TRBV29-1 to TRBJ1-3; no definite D call. The V and J ends lost 7 bases and 0 bases respectively, with 10 bases between them. CDR1 and CDR2 from the germline V gene are SQVTM and ANQGSEA. The CDR3 has 13 amino acids. The CDR3 here is CSAYSDSGNTIYF. The CDR3 nucleotides are TGCAGCGCCTACAGTGACTCTGGAAACACCATATATTTT.

This clonotype appeared many times. The CDR3 coding sequence is TGCAGCGTTCCCCATCAGATCACAGATACGCAGTATTTT. Protein sequence: CSVPHQITDTQYF. The chain carries TRBV29-1 and TRBJ2-3; D gene unclear. Germline loops: CDR1 SQVTM, CDR2 ANQGSEA. This CDR3 has 13 residues. Trimming stripped 5 bases from V and 2 bases from J, with 11 bases between.

This rearrangement joins TRBV4-1 to TRBJ2-7, with D perhaps assigned TRBD1 or TRBD2 (6 bases each). CDR3 length equals 16 residues. CDR1 MGHRA and CDR2 YSYEKL come from the germline V gene. V was trimmed by 4 bases and J by 2 bases, leaving 18 bases between them. In DNA form, the CDR3 reads TGCGCCAGCAGCCCCACCTTAGGGGGGACGGCCTACGAGCAGTACTTC. Translated: CASSPTLGGTAYEQYF.

This clonotype was recorded many times. The chain couples TRBV9 to TRBJ2-7, with TRBD1 identical over 12 bases. This CDR3 region has 14 residues. Per the germline V gene, CDR1 is SGDLS and CDR2 is YYNGEE. With 2 bases clipped from V and 5 bases from J, the junction kept 2 bases outside the gene matches. This CDR3 reads CASSVGTGGDEQYF. CDR3 nucleotide sequence: TGTGCCAGCAGCGTCGGGACAGGGGGCGACGAGCAGTACTTC.

This clonotype was seen repeatedly, ten times or more. V is TRBV27 and J is TRBJ2-5; 11 bases align to TRBD1. The CDR3 sequence is 15 residues long. The V gene's germline CDR1 is MNHEY and CDR2 SMNVEV (reference sequence). The V segment lost 5 bases and the J segment 2 bases; nucleotides outside the gene matches: 4. The CDR3 region is CASSPGQGAQETQYF. The CDR3 DNA is TGTGCCAGCAGTCCCGGACAGGGGGCGCAAGAGACCCAGTACTTC.

This clonotype was detected ten times or more. V usage is TRBV11-2 and J usage is TRBJ1-3; D is uncertain. Germline-derived CDR1 and CDR2 are SGHAT and FQNNGV. V lost 5 bases and J 0 bases, leaving 17 bases between the germline ends. The CDR3 spans 17 residues. Here the CDR3 reads CASSPSPAGTSGNTIYF. CDR3 in DNA: TGTGCCAGCAGCCCTAGTCCGGCAGGCACCTCTGGAAACACCATATATTTT.

This clonotype was detected ten times or more. The rearrangement links TRBV7-2 to TRBJ1-1; D call uncertain. The CDR3 is 14 residues long. CDR1 and CDR2 (germline): SGHTA, FQGNSA. Trimming cost V 5 bases and J 4 bases, with 14 bases left between them. DNA of the CDR3: TGTGCCAGCAGCACCGATTTCGGACTCACTGAAGCTTTCTTT. Its translation: CASSTDFGLTEAFF.

This clonotype was seen ten or more times. An end of the junction does not agree with germline; a read error may underlie this. V gene TRBV28 combines with J gene TRBJ1-1; 8 nucleotides agree with TRBD1. Germline V CDR1 and CDR2: MDHEN, SYDVKM. This CDR3 spans 12 amino acids. The CDR3 spells CASSSTGQESFF. CDR3 DNA sequence: TGTGCCAGCAGTAGTACGGGACAGGAGTCTTTTTTT.

This clonotype was found many times. This chain uses TRBV23-1 with TRBJ1-1, with D hard to call. TRBV23-1 is an open reading frame whose function is uncertain. V shed 5 bases and J shed 6 bases, with 13 bases lying between them. This CDR3 is built from 13 residues. CDR3 sequence reads: CASSGTSRAEAFF. DNA for the CDR3: TGCGCCAGCAGTGGCACCTCTAGGGCTGAAGCTTTCTTT.

In its sample, this clonotype was seen many times. The J gene is TRBJ1-5, the V gene TRBV20-1; D remains unclear. Germline-derived CDR1 and CDR2 are DFQATT and SNEGSKA (reference sequence). Trimming took off 3 bases at V and 2 bases at J, with 5 bases between the two ends. The CDR3 consists of 12 residues. The CDR3: CSASNRNQPQHF. CDR3 nucleotide sequence: TGCAGTGCTAGTAATCGCAATCAGCCCCAGCATTTT.

Many counts were recorded for this clonotype. J is TRBJ2-2 and V is TRBV7-7; the D is unclear. This CDR3 has 14 amino acids. Germline V CDR1 and CDR2: SSHAT, FNYEAQ (reference sequence). V was clipped by 2 bases and J by 8 bases, with 12 bases between them. The DNA for the CDR3 is TGTGCCAGCAGCTTAAAAGTGGGTGAAGGGGAGCTGTTTTTT. Amino acids: CASSLKVGEGELFF.

In its sample, this clonotype was seen many times. J is TRBJ1-3 and V is TRBV6-5; no reliable D call. The ends were cut back, 2 bases at V and 0 bases at J, with 11 bases in the middle. This CDR3 spans 16 amino acids. The V gene's germline CDR1 is MNHEY and CDR2 SVGAGI. The CDR3 here is CASSYNPMSSGNTIYF. In nucleotides, the CDR3 is TGTGCCAGCAGTTACAACCCCATGAGCTCTGGAAACACCATATATTTT.

This clonotype was picked up many times. The rearrangement uses TRBV7-9 and TRBJ2-5, with 9 bases identical to TRBD1. The germline V gene encodes CDR1 SEHNR and CDR2 FQNEAQ (reference sequence). This CDR3 has 15 amino acids. Trimming removed 5 bases from V and 2 bases from J; junction bases left unmatched: 6. DNA of the CDR3: TGTGCCAGCAGCCCCTACGGGACAGGGCAAGAGACCCAGTACTTC. Translation gives CASSPYGTGQETQYF.

This clonotype was seen at least ten times. The rearrangement uses TRBV20-1 and TRBJ1-1; D gene ambiguous. The length of the CDR3 is 12 residues. V was cut by 0 bases and J by 8 bases, with 10 bases left in between. Germline V lookup: CDR1 DFQATT, CDR2 SNEGSKA (reference sequence). CDR3 sequence: CSARDGKEEAFF. The DNA of the CDR3 is TGCAGTGCTAGAGATGGGAAAGAAGAAGCTTTCTTT.

This clonotype occurred a few times. The chain recombines TRBV5-1 with TRBJ2-3; D is perhaps TRBD2 (5 bases). V gave up 3 bases and J gave up 2 bases, with 7 bases separating them. The CDR3 contains 13 residues. Germline V gives CDR1 SGHRS, CDR2 YFSETQ. CDR3: CASSSDSTDTQYF. The CDR3 coding sequence is TGCGCCAGCAGCTCGGACTCCACAGATACGCAGTATTTT.

This clonotype occurred many times. The rearrangement uses TRBV11-3 and TRBJ2-2; D remains ambiguous. The V and J ends lost 1 base and 2 bases respectively, with 5 bases between them. The CDR3 contains 14 residues. Per the germline V gene, CDR1 is SGHNT and CDR2 is YENEEA. CDR3 sequence: CASSLVPNTGELFF. The CDR3, as DNA: TGTGCCAGCAGCTTAGTTCCAAACACCGGGGAGCTGTTTTTT.

Many counts were recorded for this clonotype. The rearrangement joins TRBV19 to TRBJ2-2; 8 bases are a match to TRBD1. The CDR3 totals 15 residues. The J segment lost 4 bases and the V segment lost 6 bases, leaving 7 bases of the junction unmatched. Per the germline V gene, CDR1 is LNHDA and CDR2 is SQIVND (reference sequence). CDR3 DNA sequence: TGTGCCAGTAGAGAAGACAGGGGTCTCACCGGGGAGCTGTTTTTT. This translates into CASREDRGLTGELFF.

This clonotype was counted many times. The chain is built from TRBV7-3 and TRBJ2-1; D is possibly TRBD1 or TRBD2 (7 bases each). Between the trimmed V and J ends, which lost 5 bases and 8 bases, there was a span of 16 bases. The germline CDR1 and CDR2 sequences are SGHTA and FQGTGA. The CDR3 has 14 residues. CDR3: CASSPGGGGDEQFF. The CDR3 DNA is TGTGCCAGCAGCCCCGGGGGAGGGGGCGATGAGCAGTTCTTC. Variable domain in full (rest from reference TRBV7-3 and TRBJ2-1): GAGVSQTPSNKVTEKGKYVELRCDPISGHTALYWYRQSLGQGPEFLIYFQGTGAADDSGLPNDRFFAVRPEGSVSTLKIQRTERGDSAVYLCASSPGGGGDEQFFGPGTRLTVL.

At least ten counts were recorded for this clonotype. The V call is TRBV12-3 or TRBV12-4, the J call TRBJ2-7, with D possibly TRBD1 on 5 matching bases. V lost 6 bases, J lost 6 bases, and 15 bases lay in between. The CDR3 loop spans 13 amino acids. Written as DNA, the CDR3 is TGTGCCAGCAGCCTCATCGAAGGGGTCGAGCAGTACTTC. Translating it yields CASSLIEGVEQYF.